One T cell receptor (beta chain) is described in this entry. Its specific antigen is unknown. No base-level quality is on record; no much larger clone is a single base apart. The protocol used for the library was the immunoSEQ multiplex PCR assay. A mixture of 60 forward primers for TCR Vbeta segments and 13 reverse primers for TCR Jbeta segments was used in the multiplex PCR. A multiplex PCR assay on genomic DNA amplified the CDR3 region of rearranged TCR beta genes. The Illumina HiSeq System was used to sequence the amplified TCR beta libraries as 87-base-pair reads. From the authors' description of their analysis: In a later analysis, tens of millions of unique TCR beta chains were counted across the roughly 610 repertoires, and around 10 million of these chains were shared by at least two donors. A nearest-neighbor algorithm error-corrected the raw reads and collapsed the reads into unique sequences, merging closely related sequences to remove PCR and sequencing errors. To assign V, D and J gene segments, CDR3 sequences were aligned to IMGT reference sequences. For a sequence to be retained, at least a six-nucleotide match to both a V gene segment and a J gene segment was required. Rearrangements were classified as productive when the CDR3 lacked stop codons and remained in frame with V and J, and all other rearrangements were classified as non-productive. Following IMGT convention, CDR3 was defined as the stretch from the second conserved V-encoded cysteine to the conserved J-encoded phenylalanine. Sequences without an unambiguous match to a single V gene segment were excluded from the earlier analysis of 587 of the donors. In an earlier analysis of roughly 600 of the donors, a V segment was called functional when productive rearrangements were above 56.7%, and segregating when the standard deviation between donors exceeded 5%. To diagnose cytomegalovirus status from the catalog of TCR beta chain sequences, a statistical classification framework was built. In a later analysis, V and J genes were assigned by comparing TCR nucleotide sequences against IMGT/GENE-DB human TR gene sequences. In a later analysis, CDR3 sequences and most-parsimonious VDJ recombination scenarios were assigned using the TCRdist pipeline. In a later analysis, each TCR beta chain was defined by its CDR3 amino acid sequence together with its V-gene family, and reads lacking a unique V-gene family were excluded. As a way to deal with suspected cross-contamination and a sequencing artifact, a later analysis dropped roughly 600 nucleotide sequences that were highly shared and had low generation probability. In a later analysis, a clonal expansion index was calculated for each public chain from normalized within-repertoire ranks of inferred template counts. In a later analysis, generation probabilities were computed with a VDJ recombination model fitted to out-of-frame rearrangements, and the resulting probabilities were checked against IGoR. In a later analysis, hypergeometric tests were used to score TCR-TCR, TCR-HLA and TCR-CMV co-occurrence, with a repertoire-size bias correction applied to TCR pairs. False discovery rates were estimated in a later analysis by permuting HLA or CMV assignments 20 times. In a later analysis, co-occurring TCRs were grouped using DBSCAN, with TCRdist sequence similarity added in when clustering inside HLA-allele-positive subsets. Repertoires with fewer than 30,000 or more than 120,000 public chains were left out of co-occurrence clustering, as were a handful of repertoires with anomalous nucleotide sharing. Drawn from immuneACCESS, this table holds only the in-frame rearrangements with V and J called that TCRdb kept. Clones are partly lost; checked studies trace under half to an unresolved V gene and leave the rest unexplained. The V and J calls and clone size were taken over from that table, and D and trimming were inferred from the DNA. The sample table holds over 250,000 clones, of which under 80% were seen once. 2% to 2.5% of the sample is held by the ten biggest clonotypes.

Measured from the cysteine to the phenylalanine, the CDR3 is 11 residues long. Here the CDR3 DNA is all that survives: 33 bases in frame from base 1. A distance of 6 bases separates the germline ends of V and J, which lose 4 bases and 5 bases respectively. Reading the germline V gene gives CDR1 MDHEN and CDR2 SYDVKM. The data derive from a study of cytomegalovirus exposure and HLA in healthy donors (dated by TCRdb to about 2017). Regarding the complete study: In an earlier analysis of several hundred of the donors, about 270 Gb of sequence data and just under 120 million unique TCR beta sequences from 180 million or so T cells were reported. Donor age, sex, ethnicity and CMV serostatus were collected together with the repertoire data. On average, 235,054 unique TCR beta nucleotide sequences were sequenced per donor among about 400 genotyped donors of the cohort, with 15% to 20% of those sequences being non-productive. The study combined high-throughput TCR immunosequencing, statistical association of individual TCRs with disease status, and machine learning to predict cytomegalovirus infection status. A few DR-DQ haplotypes were treated as single units for association and clustering because of strong linkage in the cohort. In an earlier analysis of 500 to 650 of the donors, high-throughput TCR beta sequencing was used to judge whether each TCR beta V gene segment behaved as functional or pseudogenic. Of the 350 to 450 genotyped donors, approximately 83% fell in the genetic ancestry cluster associated with self-reported Caucasian donors. All discovery cohort repertoires had been generated using a single sequencing platform. Using immunosequencing, the study profiled T cell repertoires from approximately 700 subjects and related those repertoires to cytomegalovirus serostatus. The number of donors typed differed by locus, with roughly 629-640 for A, B, C, DRB1 and DQB1, roughly 520 for DQA1, 600 to 610 for DPA1, and some 470 for DPB1. An early release covering about 600 HLA-typed donors comprised approximately 300 gigabases of sequencing data and approximately 85 million unique TCR sequences. Rather than using new phenotypic data, the later analysis identified candidate immune exposures from TCR beta sequences and from how often those sequences occurred across donors. In a later genetic analysis, genome-wide SNP genotypes for 398 of the 666 donors were used, and that subset was treated as a discovery cohort. A separate validation cohort of over 95 different subjects was used in addition to the approximately 700-subject first cohort. Class I and class II HLA loci were covered by the typing at four-digit resolution. The study was designed to test whether signatures of past pathogen exposure could be identified by cataloging public T cell receptors. In a later analysis, previously published TCR beta repertoires from 666 donors were re-analyzed and high-resolution HLA genotyping was added so that TCR occurrence patterns could be studied. Points the paper makes about the study in general: In a later analysis, most CMV-associated TCR beta chains were found to appear HLA-restricted, with HLA associations seemingly driven largely by CMV exposure. Compared with the roughly 600-donor mean, donors in an Asian-associated ancestry cluster had fewer N-insertions in productive TCRs, according to a later genetic analysis. According to a later analysis, parvovirus B19, influenza, CMV and Epstein-Barr virus appeared linked to several top co-occurrence clusters. The classifier was reported to diagnose cytomegalovirus status with high specificity and sensitivity in both the original cohort and the validation cohort. Sequencing depth was assumed to be roughly uniform across donors in the presence/absence analyses, though that assumption may not hold. A total of fewer than 200 TCR beta chains were listed by the study as associated with cytomegalovirus. CMV serostatus was the only immune exposure information available for the cohort. Linkage disequilibrium might explain the correlated functional status among segregating V segments, but an unknown experimental factor could not be excluded. An earlier analysis of around 500 of the donors showed that most TCR beta V segments appeared in productive rearrangements either about 87% or about 30% of the time, which broadly matched IMGT annotations. The earlier analysis of 587 of the donors excluded some 15 rarely observed V segments, including chromosome 9 orphons, because counts were too low. In a later genetic analysis, a missense DCLRE1C variant was associated with V-gene and J-gene trimming of TCR beta chains, and the association was replicated in an independent cohort. A group of highly shared sequence variants was considered likely to be a technical artifact of the sequencing pipeline. The authors suggested that the approach could potentially be generalized to other disease states and immunological phenotypes. In vitro tests confirmed that three of the cytomegalovirus-associated TCR beta chains recognize cytomegalovirus antigens. In a later analysis, HLA-associated TCR beta chains showed more clonal expansion and lower generation probabilities than non-associated chains that were equally common. Assigning TCR associations to individual alleles was difficult when HLA alleles, especially DR and DQ, strongly co-occurred. HLA typing was unavailable for some donors at each locus, so association tests used only the typed subset. Most TCR sequences were seen in very few donors, while some public TCRs were found in many individuals. A further reported finding was that TCR beta sequences accurately predicted the HLA-A and HLA-B alleles for most subjects in the first cohort. In this cohort, only TCR beta chains were sequenced, and detectable features were limited by the absence of alpha or paired-chain data. A later analysis associated 15,000 to 20,000 TCR beta sequences with specific HLA alleles at a false discovery rate of 0.05. Because the 87-base-pair reads could not distinguish some IMGT-functional V segments, including TRBV6-2 and TRBV6-3, those segments were excluded. In a later analysis, TCR association rates were found to vary across HLA loci, with the most associated TCRs seen for DRB1 alleles and the fewest for HLA-C alleles.

The cohort comprised 710 or so healthy bone marrow donors. At the time of sampling, every cohort member was nominally healthy, though immune exposures that went unrecorded were likely present. The donor tested CMV seronegative, placing the donor among the 350 to 400 seronegative members of the cohort. Each donor provided a peripheral blood sample, and peripheral blood mononuclear cells were used for TCR beta sequencing. Genomic DNA extraction from the blood cell samples was performed with the Qiagen DNeasy Blood Extraction Kit. This sequence originates from a female donor in good health and CMV-seronegative. The sequenced material came from PBMCs. Rearrangement joined TRBV28 to TRBJ2-7; TRBD1 might be the D gene, on 6 matching bases. The DNA sequence is TGTGCCAGCAGTTACAGGGACGAGCAGTACTTC. Its amino acids are CASSYRDEQYF.